These 23 T cell receptor beta chains share one sample of origin, sequenced in a study of CD8 T cells in ankylosing spondylitis. No antigens are known for them. TCRdb redid the calling of the 5' RACE reads with MiXCR, one entry per CDR3 protein. The sample includes 300,000 to 400,000 distinct CDR3 sequences, about 20% of them seen just once. Findings and caveats of the study: Ankylosing spondylitis blood seemed to carry a telltale TCR beta motif made of roughly eight highly homologous variants.

Sequencing used blood, either unsorted or a sorted T cell fraction (not recorded which). The source is a male donor with ankylosing spondylitis.

The CDR3 loop is CSAPALPGQLNTEAFF. The CDR3 DNA reads TGCAGTGCCCCAGCCCTACCGGGACAGCTGAACACTGAAGCTTTCTTT. V is TRBV20-1 and J is TRBJ1-1; TRBD1 matches at 7 bases. Germline V gene lookup returns CDR1 DFQATT and CDR2 SNEGSKA (reference sequence). This CDR3 spans 16 amino acids. The J segment lost 0 bases and the V segment lost 6 bases, leaving 13 bases of the junction unmatched.

This clonotype was seen more than once but under ten times. J is TRBJ2-1 and V is TRBV3-1; TRBD2 aligns across 7 bases. Germline CDR1 and CDR2: LGHDT and YNNKEL (reference sequence). The CDR3 runs to 15 residues. V shed 1 base, J shed 10 bases, and the junction held 10 bases outside the gene matches. In DNA form, the CDR3 reads TGTGCCAGCAGCCAAGGGCTAGCGGACCTCATCGAGCAGTTCTTC. Encoded protein: CASSQGLADLIEQFF.

In its sample, this clonotype was seen a few times. The chain uses TRBV7-2 and TRBJ2-2; TRBD2 is a possible D gene (5 bases). V lost 2 bases and J lost 5, with 12 bases in between. The CDR3 covers 15 residues. Germline V lookup: CDR1 SGHTA, CDR2 FQGNSA. CDR3: CASSLPLAGTGELFF. CDR3 coding DNA: TGTGCCAGCAGCTTACCCCTAGCCGGGACCGGGGAGCTGTTTTTT.

This clonotype was seen a handful of times. This clone may be a read error of a much larger clone one base away. The chain combines TRBV25-1 with TRBJ2-5; no clear D gene. Trimming stripped 6 bases from V and 0 bases from J, with 5 bases between. This CDR3 spans 12 amino acids. Germline V gene sequence: CDR1 MGHDK, CDR2 SYGVNS. CDR3 in amino acids: CASRQNQETQYF. DNA of the CDR3: TGTGCCAGCAGACAGAACCAAGAGACCCAGTACTTC.

The chain has TRBV29-1 and TRBJ2-3, with a weak D call TRBD2 (5 bases). Germline V CDR1 and CDR2: SQVTM, ANQGSEA. The V end lost 4 bases, the J end lost 6 bases, and 14 bases lay between the germline ends. The CDR3 sequence is 13 residues long. Written as DNA, the CDR3 is TGCAGCGTTGGGCGGGCTCCGAGGGATACGCAGTATTTT. This encodes CSVGRAPRDTQYF.

The V gene is TRBV16, the J gene TRBJ2-1; 10 nucleotides match TRBD1. Losses at the gene ends were 1 base for V and 1 base for J; bases not matched to a gene: 1. From germline, CDR1 is KGHSY and CDR2 FQNENV. This CDR3 comprises 16 residues. CDR3: CASSQWGQGSYNEQFF. DNA for the CDR3: TGTGCCAGCAGCCAATGGGGACAGGGGTCCTACAATGAGCAGTTCTTC. The whole variable domain, filled in from reference TRBV16 and TRBJ2-1, reads GEEVAQTPKHLVRGEGQKAKLYCAPIKGHSYVFWYQQVLKNEFKFLISFQNENVFDETGMPKERFSAKCLPNSPCSLEIQATKLEDSAVYFCASSQWGQGSYNEQFFGPGTRLTVL.

The rearrangement links TRBV5-1 to TRBJ2-2; 10 bases fit TRBD2. V trimming: 4 bases; J trimming: 5 bases; junction bases outside the gene matches: 5. The CDR3 is 15 amino acids. CDR1 is SGHRS, CDR2 YFSETQ, per germline. DNA for the CDR3: TGCGCCAGCAGCCTCGGACTAGCGGAGACCGGGGAGCTGTTTTTT. This sequence encodes CASSLGLAETGELFF.

J is TRBJ2-1 and V is TRBV3-1, with 7 bases fitting TRBD1. The junction had 5 bases not matched to a gene; V was cut back by 4 bases and J by 2 bases. Germline values: CDR1 LGHDT, CDR2 YNNKEL (reference sequence). The CDR3 is 15 residues long. CDR3 sequence reads: CASSPDRDTYNEQFF. CDR3 coding DNA: TGTGCCAGCAGCCCCGACAGGGACACCTACAATGAGCAGTTCTTC.

This clonotype was observed a handful of times. V is TRBV12-3 or TRBV12-4 and J is TRBJ1-1, with a tentative D call TRBD1 (5 bases). The CDR3 contains 13 residues. The V end lost 4 bases, the J end lost 5 bases, and 11 bases lay between the germline ends. The DNA for the CDR3 is TGTGCCAGCAGTTCCGCTGGGACGACTGAAGCTTTCTTT. Amino acid sequence: CASSSAGTTEAFF.

This clonotype was recorded once. Here the CDR3 reads CASRTEETQYF. The CDR3 nucleotides read TGTGCCAGCAGGACAGAGGAGACCCAGTACTTC. This sequence joins TRBV28 and TRBJ2-5, with D possibly TRBD1 on 5 matching bases. This CDR3 is 11 amino acids long. Germline CDR1 reads MDHEN; CDR2 reads SYDVKM. Trimming took 6 bases from V and 5 from J, leaving 7 bases between them.

The chain employs TRBV11-2 and TRBJ1-2; D not certain. The V end was cut by 5 bases, the J end by 5 bases, with 15 bases between. CDR3 size: 14 residues. Germline CDR1 and CDR2: SGHAT and FQNNGV. As DNA, the CDR3 is TGTGCCAGCAGCGAGGGCAGGCCCTATTATGGCTACACCTTC. Amino acids: CASSEGRPYYGYTF.

This clonotype was picked up a small number of times. The chain joins TRBV25-1 to TRBJ2-5; 8 bases map to TRBD1. The J segment lost 5 bases and the V segment lost 10 bases, leaving 6 bases of the junction unmatched. CDR3 length equals 12 residues. Germline V gene sequence: CDR1 MGHDK, CDR2 SYGVNS. The CDR3 DNA is TGTGCCACCCTACAGGGGGTGGAGACCCAGTACTTC. The encoded protein is CATLQGVETQYF.

The gene calls are TRBV20-1 and TRBJ1-1; D gene unclear. The CDR3 consists of 12 residues. Trimming pared 0 bases from V and 5 bases from J, leaving 7 bases between. The germline CDR1 and CDR2 sequences are DFQATT and SNEGSKA (reference sequence). The CDR3 sequence: CSAREAGTEAFF. Here the CDR3 DNA reads TGCAGTGCTAGAGAGGCGGGAACTGAAGCTTTCTTT.

This clonotype was seen more than once but under ten times. The V call is TRBV7-9, the J call TRBJ1-6, with D uncertain. Germline V lookup: CDR1 SEHNR, CDR2 FQNEAQ (reference sequence). The CDR3 covers 17 residues. V lost 3 bases, J lost 4 bases, and 16 bases lay in between. The CDR3 loop reads CASSFSGEEDYNSPLHF. As DNA, the CDR3 is TGTGCCAGCAGCTTTAGCGGTGAGGAAGATTATAATTCACCCCTCCACTTT. Full variable domain (outside the CDR3, taken from reference TRBV7-9 and TRBJ1-6): DTGVSQNPRHKITKRGQNVTFRCDPISEHNRLYWYRQTLGQGPEFLTYFQNEAQLEKSRLLSDRFSAERPKGSFSTLEIQRTEQGDSAMYLCASSFSGEEDYNSPLHFGNGTRLTVT.

The chain uses TRBV4-1 and TRBJ2-3, with 9 bases fitting TRBD2. Germline V lookup: CDR1 MGHRA, CDR2 YSYEKL. V was pared by 0 bases and J by 5 bases, with 6 bases of the junction left unmatched. The CDR3 runs to 16 residues. CDR3 bases: TGCGCCAGCAGCCAAGATTTAGCGGGAGTAGAAGATACGCAGTATTTT. It translates to CASSQDLAGVEDTQYF.

V is TRBV5-1 and J is TRBJ2-3, with D perhaps matching TRBD2 (5 bases). Germline values: CDR1 SGHRS, CDR2 YFSETQ. V dropped 3 bases and J dropped 2 bases, with 19 bases sitting between them. This CDR3 comprises 17 residues. As DNA, the CDR3 is TGCGCCAGCAGCTCCGCGGACTTCCCCCTATTCACAGATACGCAGTATTTT. Protein sequence: CASSSADFPLFTDTQYF.

V gene TRBV6-2 or TRBV6-3 combines with J gene TRBJ2-1; D tentatively reads TRBD1 or TRBD2 (5 bases each). Germline V gives CDR1 MNHEY, CDR2 SVGEGT. V lost 2 bases and J lost 6, with 11 bases in between. This CDR3 region has 14 residues. The CDR3 reads CASSYPQGRNEQFF. The CDR3 DNA reads as TGTGCCAGCAGTTACCCCCAGGGACGCAATGAGCAGTTCTTC.

The CDR3 is CASSVDVAGRETQYF. The CDR3 nucleotides are TGTGCCAGCAGCGTAGATGTAGCGGGACGGGAGACCCAGTACTTC. The chain couples TRBV9 to TRBJ2-5; TRBD2 matches 8 bases. CDR1 is SGDLS and CDR2 is YYNGEE in the germline V gene. The trim removed 0 bases at V and 5 bases at J, leaving 6 bases unmatched. This CDR3 has 15 amino acids.

As DNA, the CDR3 is TGTGCCAGCAGCCAAGCCGGTGGGGGCACAGATACGCAGTATTTT. Its protein is CASSQAGGGTDTQYF. This chain connects TRBV3-1 to TRBJ2-3, with D unclear. The germline V and J ends were trimmed by 1 base and 1 base, with 9 bases remaining between them. This CDR3 has 15 residues. The V gene's germline CDR1 is LGHDT and CDR2 YNNKEL (reference sequence).

Note on this clonotype: The germline gene is not matched at one end of the junction; a read error may be the cause. The CDR3 spells CASSEGQTYGYTF. The CDR3, as DNA: TGTGCCAGCAGCGAAGGACAGACCTATGGCTACACCTTC. V and J are TRBV6-1 and TRBJ1-2; possible D gene TRBD1, 6 bases. There are 13 residues in the CDR3. Germline CDR1 reads MNHNS; CDR2 reads SASEGT.

This clonotype has at least ten counts. This sequence joins TRBV5-1 and TRBJ2-3; 9 bases line up with TRBD2. This CDR3 has 16 amino acids. The V gene end was trimmed by 2 bases and the J gene end by 3 bases; junction bases not matched to a gene: 7. Looked up from germline, CDR1 is SGHRS and CDR2 is YFSETQ. The CDR3 bases are TGCGCCAGCAGCTTCGGTAGCGGGAGTGGGACAGATACGCAGTATTTT. It codes for CASSFGSGSGTDTQYF.

This chain links TRBV19 with TRBJ2-3, with TRBD2 identical over 13 bases. CDR1 is LNHDA, CDR2 SQIVND, per germline (reference sequence). CDR3 length equals 15 residues. V was clipped by 9 bases and J by 6 bases; unmatched bases: 9. CDR3 sequence: CASRLAGGKIDTQYF. CDR3 nucleotides: TGTGCCAGCCGACTAGCGGGAGGTAAAATTGATACGCAGTATTTT.

The chain joins TRBV7-3 to TRBJ1-4; TRBD1 is a possible D gene (6 bases). The germline CDR1 and CDR2 sequences are SGHTA and FQGTGA. The CDR3 has 15 amino acids. V was clipped by 1 base and J by 8 bases, with 14 bases between them. The chain's CDR3 is CASSLRPGVGEKLFF. CDR3 sequence (DNA): TGTGCCAGCAGCTTAAGGCCAGGGGTAGGGGAAAAACTGTTTTTT.